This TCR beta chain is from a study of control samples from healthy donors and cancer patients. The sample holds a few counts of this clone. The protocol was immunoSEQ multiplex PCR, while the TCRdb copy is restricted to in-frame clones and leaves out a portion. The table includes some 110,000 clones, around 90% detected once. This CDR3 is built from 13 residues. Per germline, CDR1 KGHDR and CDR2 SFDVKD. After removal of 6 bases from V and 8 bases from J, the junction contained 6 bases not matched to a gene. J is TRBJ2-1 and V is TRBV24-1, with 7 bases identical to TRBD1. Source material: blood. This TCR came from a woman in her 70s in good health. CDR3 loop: CATSTTGSDEQFF. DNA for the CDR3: TGTGCCACCAGTACGACAGGGTCGGATGAGCAGTTCTTC.